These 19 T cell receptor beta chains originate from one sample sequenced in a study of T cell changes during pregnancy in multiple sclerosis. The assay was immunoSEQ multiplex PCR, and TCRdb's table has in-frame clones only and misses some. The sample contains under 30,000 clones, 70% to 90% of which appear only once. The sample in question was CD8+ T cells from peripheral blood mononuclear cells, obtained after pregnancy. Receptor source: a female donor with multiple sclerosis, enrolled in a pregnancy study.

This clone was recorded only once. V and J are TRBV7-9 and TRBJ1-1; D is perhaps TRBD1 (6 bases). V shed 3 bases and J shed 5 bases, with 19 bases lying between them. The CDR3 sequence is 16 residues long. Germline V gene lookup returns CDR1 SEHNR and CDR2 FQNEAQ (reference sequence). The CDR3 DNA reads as TGTGCCAGCAGCTTGATGGACAGTTCGGCTTGGACTGAAGCTTTCTTT. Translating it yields CASSLMDSSAWTEAFF.

The CDR3 loop is CATSRTQWFSGASTDTQYF. DNA for the CDR3: TGTGCCACCAGCAGGACCCAATGGTTTTCGGGAGCTAGCACAGATACGCAGTATTTT. V usage is TRBV15 and J usage is TRBJ2-3; the D gene is possibly TRBD2 (6 bases). CDR1 LNHNV and CDR2 YYDKDF come from the germline V gene (reference sequence). V lost 3 bases, J lost 0 bases, and 22 bases lay in between. The CDR3 has 19 residues.

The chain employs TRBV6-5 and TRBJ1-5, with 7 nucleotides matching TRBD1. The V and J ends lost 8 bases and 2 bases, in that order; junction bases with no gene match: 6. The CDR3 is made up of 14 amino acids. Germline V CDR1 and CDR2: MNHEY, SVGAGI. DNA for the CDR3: TGTGCCAGCTCCCCAGGGGGAGGCAATCAGCCCCAGCATTTT. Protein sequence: CASSPGGGNQPQHF.

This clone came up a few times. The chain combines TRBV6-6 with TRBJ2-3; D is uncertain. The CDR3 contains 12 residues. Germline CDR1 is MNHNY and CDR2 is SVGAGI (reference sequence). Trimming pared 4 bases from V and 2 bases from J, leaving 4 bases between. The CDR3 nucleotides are TGTGCCAGCAGTTCCCACACAGATACGCAGTATTTT. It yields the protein CASSSHTDTQYF.

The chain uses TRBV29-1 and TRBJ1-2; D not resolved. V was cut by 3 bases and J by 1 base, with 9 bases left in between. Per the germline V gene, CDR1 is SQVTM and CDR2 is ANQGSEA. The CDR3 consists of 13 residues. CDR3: CSVDSTDNYGYTF. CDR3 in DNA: TGCAGCGTTGATAGCACGGATAACTATGGCTACACCTTC.

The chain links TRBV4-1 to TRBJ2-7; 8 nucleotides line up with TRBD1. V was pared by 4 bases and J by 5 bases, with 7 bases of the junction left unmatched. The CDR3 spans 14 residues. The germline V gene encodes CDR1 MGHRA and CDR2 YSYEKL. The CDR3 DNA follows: TGCGCCAGCAGCCTATTGACAGGGGAGAACGAGCAGTACTTC. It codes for CASSLLTGENEQYF.

CDR3 residues: CASSLVGGSADEQYF. The CDR3 coding sequence is TGTGCCAGCAGCTTAGTTGGCGGGAGTGCTGACGAGCAGTACTTC. The chain carries TRBV11-2 and TRBJ2-7; TRBD2 aligns across 7 bases. Germline V gene sequence: CDR1 SGHAT, CDR2 FQNNGV. Trimming cost V 1 base and J 5 bases; bases outside gene matches: 8. The CDR3 is made up of 15 amino acids.

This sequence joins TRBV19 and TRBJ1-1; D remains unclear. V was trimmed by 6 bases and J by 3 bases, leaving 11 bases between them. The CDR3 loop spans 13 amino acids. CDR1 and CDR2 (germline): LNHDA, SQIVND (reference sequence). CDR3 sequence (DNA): TGTGCCAGTAGGGAGGGAAGGGACACTGAAGCTTTCTTT. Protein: CASREGRDTEAFF.

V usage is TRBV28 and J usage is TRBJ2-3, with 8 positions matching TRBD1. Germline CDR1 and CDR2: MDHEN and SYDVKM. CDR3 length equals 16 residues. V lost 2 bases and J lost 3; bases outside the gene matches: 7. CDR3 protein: CASSLRDRGRTDTQYF. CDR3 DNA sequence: TGTGCCAGCAGTTTACGTGACAGGGGTAGGACAGATACGCAGTATTTT. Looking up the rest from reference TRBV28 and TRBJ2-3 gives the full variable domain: DVKVTQSSRYLVKRTGEKVFLECVQDMDHENMFWYRQDPGLGLRLIYFSYDVKMKEKGDIPEGYSVSREKKERFSLILESASTNQTSMYLCASSLRDRGRTDTQYFGPGTRLTVL.

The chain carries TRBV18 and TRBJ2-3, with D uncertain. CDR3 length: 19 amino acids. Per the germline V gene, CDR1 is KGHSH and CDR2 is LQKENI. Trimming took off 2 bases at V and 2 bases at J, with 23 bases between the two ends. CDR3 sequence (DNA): TGTGCCAGCTCACCAACCCATCCAGACACAGCCATCATCACAGATACGCAGTATTTT. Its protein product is CASSPTHPDTAIITDTQYF.

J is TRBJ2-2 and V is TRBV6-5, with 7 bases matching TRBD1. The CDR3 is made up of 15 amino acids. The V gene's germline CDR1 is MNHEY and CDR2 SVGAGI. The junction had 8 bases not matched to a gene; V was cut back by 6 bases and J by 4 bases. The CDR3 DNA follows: TGTGCCAGCAGGACAGGGCGCAGCGTCACCGGGGAGCTGTTTTTT. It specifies CASRTGRSVTGELFF.

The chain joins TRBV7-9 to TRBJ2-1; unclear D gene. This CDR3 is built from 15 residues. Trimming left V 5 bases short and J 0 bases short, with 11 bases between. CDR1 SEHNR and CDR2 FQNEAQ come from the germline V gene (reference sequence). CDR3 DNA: TGTGCCAGCAGCGAGACATACCGCTCCTACAATGAGCAGTTCTTC. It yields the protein CASSETYRSYNEQFF. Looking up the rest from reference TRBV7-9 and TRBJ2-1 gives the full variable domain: DTGVSQNPRHKITKRGQNVTFRCDPISEHNRLYWYRQTLGQGPEFLTYFQNEAQLEKSRLLSDRFSAERPKGSFSTLEIQRTEQGDSAMYLCASSETYRSYNEQFFGPGTRLTVL.

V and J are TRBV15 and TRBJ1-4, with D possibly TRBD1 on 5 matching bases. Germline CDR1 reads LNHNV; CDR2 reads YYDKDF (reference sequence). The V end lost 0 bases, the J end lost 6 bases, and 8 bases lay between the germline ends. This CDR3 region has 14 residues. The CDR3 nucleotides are TGTGCCACCAGCAGAGACAGGGCAGATGAAAAACTGTTTTTT. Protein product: CATSRDRADEKLFF. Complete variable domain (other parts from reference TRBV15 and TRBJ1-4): DAMVIQNPRYQVTQFGKPVTLSCSQTLNHNVMYWYQQKSSQAPKLLFHYYDKDFNNEADTPDNFQSRRPNTSFCFLDIRSPGLGDTAMYLCATSRDRADEKLFFGSGTQLSVL.

In nucleotides, the CDR3 is TGTGCCAGCAGCCAAACGACGGGGTTGGCCTACGAGCAGTACTTC. Translation gives CASSQTTGLAYEQYF. This chain links TRBV7-2 with TRBJ2-7, with TRBD2 as a possible D gene (5 bases). CDR3 length: 15 amino acids. Germline CDR1 reads SGHTA; CDR2 reads FQGNSA. V was trimmed by 5 bases and J by 2 bases, leaving 16 bases between them.

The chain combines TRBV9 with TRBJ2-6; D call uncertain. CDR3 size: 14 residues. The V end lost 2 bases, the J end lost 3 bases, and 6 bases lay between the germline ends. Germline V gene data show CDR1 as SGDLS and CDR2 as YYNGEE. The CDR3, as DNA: TGTGCCAGCAGCGTTGCAGATGGGGCCAACGTCCTGACTTTC. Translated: CASSVADGANVLTF.

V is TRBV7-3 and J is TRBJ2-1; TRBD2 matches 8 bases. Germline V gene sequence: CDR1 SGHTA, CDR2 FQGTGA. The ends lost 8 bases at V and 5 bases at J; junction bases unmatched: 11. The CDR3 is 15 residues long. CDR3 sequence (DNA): TGTGCCAGCCGACCAAGCGGGGGAACCAACAATGAGCAGTTCTTC. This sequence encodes CASRPSGGTNNEQFF.

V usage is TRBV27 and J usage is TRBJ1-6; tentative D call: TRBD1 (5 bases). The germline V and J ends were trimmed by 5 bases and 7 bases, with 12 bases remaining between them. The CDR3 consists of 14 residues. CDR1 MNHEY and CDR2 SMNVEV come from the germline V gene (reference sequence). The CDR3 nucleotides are TGTGCCAGCAGTACCAGGGAATCCAATTCACCCCTCCACTTT. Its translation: CASSTRESNSPLHF.

The CDR3 loop is CASSSGTGLGEQYF. For the CDR3, the DNA is TGTGCCAGCAGCTCAGGGACAGGGCTAGGCGAGCAGTACTTC. This chain connects TRBV7-9 to TRBJ2-7; 9 positions agree with TRBD1. The CDR3 has 14 residues. Unmatched junction bases numbered 7, after V lost 4 bases and J lost 6 bases. Germline V gene data show CDR1 as SEHNR and CDR2 as FQNEAQ (reference sequence).

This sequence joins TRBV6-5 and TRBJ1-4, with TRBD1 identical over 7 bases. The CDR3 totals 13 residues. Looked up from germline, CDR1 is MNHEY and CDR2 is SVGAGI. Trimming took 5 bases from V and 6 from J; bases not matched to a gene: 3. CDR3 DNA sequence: TGTGCCAGCAGTAGGGGGCGCTATGAAAAACTGTTTTTT. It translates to CASSRGRYEKLFF.